The rows below give T cell receptor beta chains drawn from one sample of a study of response to subunit inactivated influenza vaccine. One entry per CDR3 protein results from TCRdb running MiXCR on the RT-PCR reads. This sample has roughly 460,000 distinct CDR3 sequences; roughly 9.7% occur once, and the top ten carry approximately 12%. This specimen was PBMCs from blood, taken roughly 48 days after vaccination. Receptors originate from a man in his fifties or sixties who received an inactivated influenza vaccine. Both conserved end residues are part of each CDR3. The D gene is left open where the match is weak. Part of the rows lack a size; the others show once, few, many or a class for expanded clones.

d_call	v_call	j_call	clone_size	cdr3_aa	cdr3_nt
-	TRBV7-8	TRBJ2-7	-	CATQGNSYEQYF	TGTGCCACCCAGGGAAACTCCTACGAGCAGTACTTC
-	TRBV11-2	TRBJ2-3	few	CASSLDWSTDTQYF	TGTGCCAGCAGCTTAGACTGGAGCACAGATACGCAGTATTTT
-	TRBV20-1	TRBJ2-1	-	CSANTGTGDHYEQFF	TGCAGTGCCAACACCGGGACCGGCGACCACTATGAGCAGTTCTTC
-	TRBV5-1	TRBJ2-3	few	CASSQGPHTDTQYF	TGCGCCAGCAGCCAAGGCCCCCACACAGATACGCAGTATTTT
-	TRBV7-8	TRBJ1-1	many	CASSLKLGGNTEAFF	TGTGCCAGCAGCTTAAAGCTGGGGGGGAACACTGAAGCTTTCTTT
-	TRBV7-2	TRBJ2-3	few	CASSQGRTQYF	TGTGCCAGCAGCCAGGGGCGTACGCAGTATTTT
TRBD1	TRBV5-1	TRBJ1-2	few	CASSPDRGSFGYTF	TGCGCCAGCAGCCCGGACAGGGGGAGTTTTGGATACACCTTC
TRBD2	TRBV4-2	TRBJ2-1	-	CASSQDSGTSGFYNEQFF	TGTGCCAGCAGCCAAGATAGCGGGACTAGCGGATTCTACAATGAGCAGTTCTTC
-	TRBV28	TRBJ2-4	few	CASSPYNYIQYF	TGTGCCAGCAGTCCCTATAATTACATTCAGTACTTC
TRBD1	TRBV28	TRBJ2-5	few	CASRTTGQSETQYF	TGTGCCAGCAGAACAACGGGACAGTCAGAGACCCAGTACTTC
TRBD2	TRBV5-1	TRBJ2-1	many	CASSPLAGGSYNEQFF	TGCGCCAGCAGCCCACTAGCGGGGGGTTCCTACAATGAGCAGTTCTTC
TRBD2	TRBV7-2	TRBJ2-1	few	CASSLAGGTIAYNEQFF	TGTGCCAGCAGCTTAGCGGGGGGGACGATAGCCTACAATGAGCAGTTCTTC
-	TRBV20-1	TRBJ1-5	-	CSASPRGNQPQHF	TGCAGTGCTAGCCCCCGGGGCAATCAGCCCCAGCATTTT
-	TRBV20-1	TRBJ1-1	few	CSASKDRMNTEAFF	TGCAGTGCTAGTAAAGACAGGATGAACACTGAAGCTTTCTTT
-	TRBV20-1	TRBJ1-4	many	CSAPDSRDGKLFF	TGCAGTGCGCCGGACAGCCGGGATGGGAAACTGTTTTTT
TRBD1	TRBV6-2/TRBV6-3	TRBJ2-7	few	CASSYAGQAHEQYF	TGTGCCAGCAGTTACGCGGGACAGGCCCACGAGCAGTACTTC
-	TRBV20-1	TRBJ1-5	few	CSATANPGNQPQHF	TGCAGTGCTACCGCAAACCCAGGGAACCAGCCCCAGCATTTT
-	TRBV6-6	TRBJ2-3	-	CASIGGSTDTQYF	TGTGCCAGCATTGGGGGTAGCACAGATACGCAGTATTTT
-	TRBV5-4	TRBJ2-2	-	CASRWLGANTGELFF	TGTGCCAGCAGGTGGCTCGGAGCGAACACCGGGGAGCTGTTTTTT
-	TRBV10-3	TRBJ2-7	-	CAIQASRGEQYF	TGTGCCATCCAAGCAAGCCGCGGCGAGCAGTACTTC
-	TRBV5-5	TRBJ2-7	few	CASSLHDRRRKVDYEQYF	TGTGCCAGCAGCTTGCACGATAGGAGAAGGAAAGTGGACTACGAGCAGTACTTC
-	TRBV27	TRBJ2-5	few	CASSFRFRTAQETQYF	TGTGCCAGCAGTTTTCGATTCCGGACAGCCCAAGAGACCCAGTACTTC
-	TRBV20-1	TRBJ2-1	few	CSARGWGTLNNEQFF	TGCAGTGCTAGAGGATGGGGGACATTAAACAATGAGCAGTTCTTC
-	TRBV6-5	TRBJ1-2	many	CASSYRDGETKTYGYTF	TGTGCCAGCAGTTACCGGGACGGTGAAACGAAAACTTATGGCTACACCTTC
-	TRBV6-6	TRBJ2-7	few	CASSPSHYEQYF	TGTGCCAGCAGTCCCTCGCACTACGAGCAGTACTTC
TRBD1	TRBV11-2	TRBJ2-7	-	CASSPIGQGTFYEQYF	TGTGCCAGCAGCCCCATCGGACAGGGAACTTTCTACGAGCAGTACTTC
TRBD2	TRBV7-2	TRBJ2-3	many	CASSSRTSGADTQYF	TGTGCCAGCAGCTCAAGGACTAGCGGAGCAGATACGCAGTATTTT
TRBD2	TRBV20-1	TRBJ2-3	many	CSALRLAGSTDTQYF	TGCAGTGCTTTGAGACTAGCGGGGAGCACAGATACGCAGTATTTT
TRBD1	TRBV3-1	TRBJ2-5	-	CASSPFRQGGSETQYF	TGTGCCAGCAGTCCCTTCCGACAGGGCGGGTCGGAGACCCAGTACTTC
TRBD1	TRBV7-2	TRBJ2-4	-	CASSSGQRVNIQYF	TGTGCCAGCAGCTCGGGACAGAGGGTAAACATTCAGTACTTC
TRBD2	TRBV7-2	TRBJ2-6	-	CASSASGRYSGANVLTF	TGTGCCAGCAGCGCTAGCGGGAGATACTCTGGGGCCAACGTCCTGACTTTC
-	TRBV6-2/TRBV6-3	TRBJ1-5	-	CASSYRGKQQPQHF	TGTGCCAGCAGTTACCGAGGGAAGCAGCAGCCCCAGCATTTT
-	TRBV12-3/TRBV12-4	TRBJ2-1	few	CASSSRQEQFF	TGTGCCAGCAGTTCCCGACAGGAACAGTTCTTC
TRBD1	TRBV10-3	TRBJ2-2	few	CAISHSHAGTGGSGELFF	TGTGCCATCAGTCACTCCCACGCCGGGACAGGGGGCTCCGGGGAGCTGTTTTTT
-	TRBV27	TRBJ2-5	-	CASSLLGQAQETQYF	TGTGCCAGCAGTTTACTCGGACAAGCGCAAGAGACCCAGTACTTC
-	TRBV21-1	TRBJ2-1	few	CASSKGQGLFDEQFF	TGTGCCAGCAGCAAAGGACAGGGGTTATTCGATGAGCAGTTCTTC
-	TRBV20-1	TRBJ2-5	-	CSAHAGLETQYF	TGCAGTGCCCACGCAGGGTTGGAGACCCAGTACTTC
-	TRBV7-2	TRBJ1-2	-	CASSRGGGASGYTF	TGTGCCAGCAGCCGTGGGGGGGGGGCGAGCGGCTACACCTTC
-	TRBV12-3/TRBV12-4	TRBJ2-3	few	CASITRQAVGTDTQYF	TGTGCCAGCATCACGAGACAGGCCGTTGGGACAGATACGCAGTATTTT
-	TRBV12-3/TRBV12-4	TRBJ1-6	-	CASSLAHGNSPLHF	TGTGCCAGCAGTTTAGCGCACGGGAATTCACCCCTCCACTTT
TRBD1	TRBV7-2	TRBJ2-5	-	CASSLFGTGKETQYF	TGTGCCAGCAGCTTATTCGGGACAGGGAAAGAGACCCAGTACTTC
-	TRBV11-2	TRBJ2-7	-	CASSLTHRVNEQYF	TGTGCCAGCAGCTTAACCCACAGGGTTAACGAGCAGTACTTC
-	TRBV5-1	TRBJ2-5	-	CASSSGTSQETQYF	TGCGCCAGCAGCTCCGGGACATCTCAAGAGACCCAGTACTTC
-	TRBV5-6	TRBJ2-3	-	CASSPTTDTDTQYF	TGTGCCAGCAGCCCGACGACCGACACAGATACGCAGTATTTT
-	TRBV10-3	TRBJ2-2	many	CAISDTPSGELFF	TGTGCCATCAGTGATACCCCGTCCGGGGAGCTGTTTTTT
-	TRBV6-5	TRBJ2-5	-	CASSYTQGQETQYF	TGTGCCAGCAGTTACACCCAAGGCCAAGAGACCCAGTACTTC
TRBD1	TRBV18	TRBJ2-7	few	CASSLAGTGKGVGYEQYF	TGTGCCAGCTCACTTGCCGGGACAGGTAAAGGCGTGGGCTACGAGCAGTACTTC
-	TRBV20-1	TRBJ1-6	-	CCARDGQTTYNSPLHF	TGCTGTGCTAGAGATGGGCAGACAACTTATAATTCACCCCTCCACTTT
TRBD2	TRBV28	TRBJ2-3	few	CASIASGGRDTQYF	TGTGCCAGCATTGCTAGCGGGGGGAGAGATACGCAGTATTTT
TRBD1	TRBV20-1	TRBJ2-5	-	CSVRDRHRETQYF	TGCAGTGTTCGGGACAGGCATCGGGAGACCCAGTACTTC
-	TRBV14	TRBJ1-5	few	CASSRENQPQHF	TGTGCCAGCAGCCGAGAAAATCAGCCCCAGCATTTT
TRBD1	TRBV7-3	TRBJ2-3	-	CASSEDRAYTDTQYF	TGTGCCAGCAGCGAGGACAGGGCTTACACAGATACGCAGTATTTT
TRBD2	TRBV11-1	TRBJ2-2	many	CASSSIPRLALNTGELFF	TGTGCCAGCAGCTCGATTCCGAGACTAGCACTGAACACCGGGGAGCTGTTTTTT
-	TRBV12-3/TRBV12-4	TRBJ1-1	-	CASSPQTGRAEAFF	TGTGCCAGCAGCCCCCAGACAGGTCGGGCTGAAGCTTTCTTT
-	TRBV5-1	TRBJ2-7	few	CASSQGGGQLYEQYF	TGCGCCAGCAGCCAAGGCGGGGGACAGCTTTACGAGCAGTACTTC